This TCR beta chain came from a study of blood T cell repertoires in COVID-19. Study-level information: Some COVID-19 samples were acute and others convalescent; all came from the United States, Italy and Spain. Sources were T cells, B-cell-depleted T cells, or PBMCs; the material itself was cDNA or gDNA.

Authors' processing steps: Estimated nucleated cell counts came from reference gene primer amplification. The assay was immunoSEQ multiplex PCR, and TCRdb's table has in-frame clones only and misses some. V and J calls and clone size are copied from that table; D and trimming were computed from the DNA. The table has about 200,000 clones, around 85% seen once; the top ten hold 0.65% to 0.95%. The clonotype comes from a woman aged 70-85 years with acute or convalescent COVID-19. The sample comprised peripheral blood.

CDR3 residues: CASSLPGPGNTIYF. Written as DNA, the CDR3 is TGTGCCAGCAGCCTACCAGGGCCTGGAAACACCATATATTTT. This sequence joins TRBV7-9 and TRBJ1-3, with a tentative D call TRBD1 (5 bases). V was shortened by 5 bases and J by 2 bases, with 10 bases between the two germline ends. The CDR3 runs 14 residues. CDR1 SEHNR and CDR2 FQNEAQ come from the germline V gene (reference sequence).